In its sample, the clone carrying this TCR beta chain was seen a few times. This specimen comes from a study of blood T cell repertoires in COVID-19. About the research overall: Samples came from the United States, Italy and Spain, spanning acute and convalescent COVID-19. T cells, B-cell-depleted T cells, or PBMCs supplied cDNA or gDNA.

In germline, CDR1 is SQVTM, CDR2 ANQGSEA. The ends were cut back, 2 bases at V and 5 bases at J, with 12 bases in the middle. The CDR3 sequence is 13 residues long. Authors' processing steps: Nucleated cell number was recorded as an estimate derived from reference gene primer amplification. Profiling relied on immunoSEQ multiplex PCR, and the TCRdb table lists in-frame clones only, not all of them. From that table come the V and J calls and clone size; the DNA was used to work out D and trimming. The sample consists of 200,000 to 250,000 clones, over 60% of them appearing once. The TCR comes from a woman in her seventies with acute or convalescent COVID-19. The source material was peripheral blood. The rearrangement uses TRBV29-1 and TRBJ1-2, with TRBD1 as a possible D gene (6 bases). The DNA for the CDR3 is TGCAGCGTTGAAAGAACAGGGTTATATGGCTACACCTTC. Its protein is CSVERTGLYGYTF. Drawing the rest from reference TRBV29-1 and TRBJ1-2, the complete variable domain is SAVISQKPSRDICQRGTSLTIQCQVDSQVTMMFWYRQQPGQSLTLIATANQGSEATYESGFVIDKFPISRPNLTFSTLTVSNMSPEDSSIYLCSVERTGLYGYTFGSGTRLTVV.